Each of the 21 T cell receptor beta chains below was sequenced from the same sample in a study of blood T cell repertoires in COVID-19. Data came from immunoSEQ multiplex PCR; TCRdb stores just in-frame clones and leaves some out. The sample shows 300,000 to 350,000 clones, about 83% of them seen only once. Sequenced: peripheral blood. These receptors were obtained from a young man with active or convalescent COVID-19.

The chain links TRBV7-2 to TRBJ2-5, with 7 positions matching TRBD2. The junction had 14 bases not matched to a gene; V was cut back by 10 bases and J by 3 bases. This CDR3 is built from 15 residues. Germline V gene sequence: CDR1 SGHTA, CDR2 FQGNSA. This CDR3 is CATSQSGLVEETQYF. The CDR3, as DNA: TGTGCCACCTCCCAATCCGGACTAGTTGAAGAGACCCAGTACTTC.

This chain links TRBV7-3 with TRBJ2-3; 9 bases are a match to TRBD1. Germline CDR1 and CDR2: SGHTA and FQGTGA. V lost 5 bases to trimming and J lost 2 bases; unmatched junction nucleotides: 8. CDR3 length: 16 residues. CDR3 region: CASSLGQGRDTDTQYF. The CDR3 nucleotides are TGTGCCAGCAGCCTAGGACAGGGGCGAGACACAGATACGCAGTATTTT.

This chain joins TRBV4-3 and TRBJ2-5; D is undetermined. Germline CDR1 LGHNA, CDR2 YSLEER. Trimming left V 0 bases short and J 4 bases short, with 12 bases between. The CDR3 has 15 residues. The CDR3 protein is CASSQDRGSAETQYF. The CDR3 DNA follows: TGCGCCAGCAGCCAAGATCGTGGTAGTGCAGAGACCCAGTACTTC.

This sequence joins TRBV3-1 (or the pseudogene TRBV3-2) and TRBJ2-7; 13 positions match TRBD2. Germline values: CDR1 LGHDT, CDR2 YNNKEL (reference sequence). V was clipped by 4 bases and J by 3 bases; unmatched bases: 3. This CDR3 is built from 15 residues. CDR3 loop: CASSLGLAGFYEQYF. DNA of the CDR3: TGTGCCAGCAGCCTGGGACTAGCGGGGTTCTACGAGCAGTACTTC.

This clone was seen a single time. J is TRBJ1-5 and V is TRBV30; D remains ambiguous. The germline V and J ends were trimmed by 4 bases and 2 bases, with 18 bases remaining between them. CDR1 is GTSNPN, CDR2 SVGIG, per germline (reference sequence). This CDR3 is built from 16 residues. CDR3: CAWNSRGEWGNQPQHF. As DNA, the CDR3 is TGTGCCTGGAATAGCCGGGGAGAGTGGGGCAATCAGCCCCAGCATTTT.

V is TRBV27 and J is TRBJ1-1, with a weak D call TRBD1 (5 bases). The CDR3 extends over 13 amino acids. V was pared by 2 bases and J by 5 bases, with 9 bases between. Germline V CDR1 and CDR2: MNHEY, SMNVEV (reference sequence). Here the CDR3 DNA reads TGTGCCAGCAGTTTACCAGGGATGACTGAAGCTTTCTTT. Translated, it gives CASSLPGMTEAFF.

The V and J genes are TRBV19 and TRBJ2-7; D unclear. The CDR3 covers 15 residues. V was clipped by 3 bases and J by 1 base, with 13 bases between them. Germline V gene data show CDR1 as LNHDA and CDR2 as SQIVND (reference sequence). CDR3 sequence: CASSISGTDSYEQYF. CDR3 nucleotide sequence: TGTGCCAGTAGTATCTCAGGAACAGATTCCTACGAGCAGTACTTC.

This clone has a single count. The rearrangement links TRBV19 to TRBJ1-6; tentative D call: TRBD1 (6 bases). V dropped 6 bases and J dropped 9 bases, with 15 bases sitting between them. This CDR3 region has 14 residues. From germline, CDR1 is LNHDA and CDR2 SQIVND (reference sequence). The CDR3 spells CASRRDTGISPLHF. DNA of the CDR3: TGTGCCAGTAGACGGGACACCGGGATTTCACCCCTCCACTTT.

The chain is built from TRBV10-3 and TRBJ2-3; D might be TRBD1 (6 bases). This CDR3 comprises 14 residues. V was cut by 3 bases and J by 4 bases, with 11 bases left in between. Germline CDR1 ENHRY, CDR2 SYGVKD. The CDR3 DNA is TGTGCCATCAGTGACAGGGGATTTTCAGATACGCAGTATTTT. It specifies CAISDRGFSDTQYF.

The rearrangement uses TRBV7-2 and TRBJ2-3; 12 bases match TRBD2. CDR3 length equals 18 residues. V lost 2 bases and J lost 5; bases outside the gene matches: 11. The germline gives CDR1 SGHTA, CDR2 FQGNSA. The CDR3 DNA reads TGTGCCAGCAGCTTAAGCGCTAGCGGGGGGGGCCCCTTAGATACGCAGTATTTT. Translated, it gives CASSLSASGGGPLDTQYF.

V usage is TRBV6-5 and J usage is TRBJ1-5; D unclear. Deletions cut 4 bases from V and 2 bases from J, with 12 bases between. Germline CDR1 MNHEY, CDR2 SVGAGI. This CDR3 contains 15 residues. CDR3 region: CASSSSGQGNQPQHF. The CDR3 nucleotides are TGTGCCAGCAGTTCCTCTGGGCAGGGCAATCAGCCCCAGCATTTT.

The V and J genes are TRBV7-9 and TRBJ2-2; D possibly corresponds to TRBD1 (6 bases). CDR3 length: 15 amino acids. Germline values: CDR1 SEHNR, CDR2 FQNEAQ (reference sequence). The V end lost 5 bases, the J end lost 4 bases, and 14 bases lay between the germline ends. DNA for the CDR3: TGTGCCAGCAGCCCAGCTCCCAGGGGCACCGGGGAGCTGTTTTTT. As protein: CASSPAPRGTGELFF.

This clone was seen once. CDR3 in amino acids: CASSPKTGPENSNQPQHF. The CDR3 DNA reads TGTGCCAGCAGCCCAAAGACAGGCCCTGAAAATAGCAATCAGCCCCAGCATTTT. The gene calls are TRBV3-1 (or the pseudogene TRBV3-2) and TRBJ1-5; D possibly corresponds to TRBD1 (6 bases). The germline V gene encodes CDR1 LGHDT and CDR2 YNNKEL (reference sequence). The V end was cut by 4 bases, the J end by 0 bases, with 19 bases between. The CDR3 is 18 amino acids.

This chain connects TRBV7-9 to TRBJ2-7; a possible D gene is TRBD1 (6 bases). V lost 1 base, J lost 6 bases, and 16 bases lay in between. The length of the CDR3 is 15 residues. CDR1 and CDR2 (germline): SEHNR, FQNEAQ (reference sequence). CDR3 coding DNA: TGTGCCAGCAGCTTAGGGGGCCCAGGGGCACGCGAGCAGTACTTC. Translation: CASSLGGPGAREQYF. Supplemented by reference TRBV7-9 and TRBJ2-7, the full variable domain reads DTGVSQNPRHKITKRGQNVTFRCDPISEHNRLYWYRQTLGQGPEFLTYFQNEAQLEKSRLLSDRFSAERPKGSFSTLEIQRTEQGDSAMYLCASSLGGPGAREQYFGPGTRLTVT.

V is TRBV7-2 and J is TRBJ2-3; D is undetermined. The CDR3 is made up of 15 amino acids. Germline V gene data show CDR1 as SGHTA and CDR2 as FQGNSA. The V end was cut by 6 bases, the J end by 2 bases, with 15 bases between. Here the CDR3 reads CASRRTKLLTDTQYF. CDR3 nucleotides: TGTGCCAGCAGGCGAACCAAACTACTCACAGATACGCAGTATTTT.

This chain uses TRBV12-5 with TRBJ1-3; D gene uncertain. The CDR3 sequence is 16 residues long. The V gene lost 1 base and the J gene lost 0 bases, with 10 bases spanning the gap. Germline-derived CDR1 and CDR2 are LGHNT and FRNRAP. CDR3 bases: TGTGCTAGTGGTTTGGGAGCAGGTAGCTCTGGAAACACCATATATTTT. Amino acid sequence: CASGLGAGSSGNTIYF.

The chain couples TRBV5-1 to TRBJ2-2; TRBD1 agrees at 7 bases. The CDR3 has 14 amino acids. J lost 4 bases, V lost 4 bases, and 4 bases had no gene match. The germline CDR1 and CDR2 sequences are SGHRS and YFSETQ. The CDR3 DNA sequence: TGCGCCAGCAGCCTTACAGGGGTCACCGGGGAGCTGTTTTTT. Encoded protein: CASSLTGVTGELFF.

J is TRBJ1-5 and V is TRBV30; TRBD1 agrees at 11 bases. The V gene's germline CDR1 is GTSNPN and CDR2 SVGIG (reference sequence). CDR3 length: 17 amino acids. Germline trimming cut 3 bases from V and 2 bases from J; bases unmatched to any gene: 9. The CDR3, as DNA: TGTGCCTGGAGCCGGGACAGGGGGTCTGCCCGCAATCAGCCCCAGCATTTT. Translation: CAWSRDRGSARNQPQHF.

The chain employs TRBV5-4 and TRBJ2-1; tentatively, D is TRBD1 (6 bases). V gave up 0 bases and J gave up 8 bases, with 9 bases separating them. The V gene's germline CDR1 is SGHNT and CDR2 YYREEE (reference sequence). The CDR3 contains 13 residues. The DNA of the CDR3 is TGTGCCAGCAGCTTGGGCAGGGGTGATGAGCAGTTCTTC. This encodes CASSLGRGDEQFF.

This clone was picked up one time. This chain joins TRBV5-1 and TRBJ1-1; D is ambiguous. Trimming pared 5 bases from V and 0 bases from J, leaving 8 bases between. Germline CDR1 SGHRS, CDR2 YFSETQ. This CDR3 contains 13 residues. The CDR3 is CASSLELNTEAFF. DNA for the CDR3: TGCGCCAGCAGTCTAGAATTGAACACTGAAGCTTTCTTT.

Details on this clone: Different DNA sequences within this sample yield the same CDR3. The genes are TRBV18 and TRBJ1-3; D remains unclear. The germline gives CDR1 KGHSH, CDR2 LQKENI. V shed 1 base and J shed 8 bases, with 6 bases lying between them. This CDR3 is built from 12 residues. CDR3 DNA sequence: TGTGCCAGCTCACCACGACGGGACACCATATATTTT. Translation gives CASSPRRDTIYF.